These 3 T cell receptor beta chains were sequenced from one sample in a study of STAT5B mutations in CD4+ large granular lymphocyte leukemia. Some clones are missing from TCRdb's copy, which holds only in-frame ones; the method was immunoSEQ multiplex PCR. The sample has about 38,000 clones, more than 60% seen once; the top ten hold 0.55%. The sequencing input was CD4+ T cells from blood buffy coats. Receptor source: a human donor in good health.

V usage is TRBV7-3 and J usage is TRBJ2-1; 10 bases are shared with TRBD2. The trim removed 6 bases at V and 0 bases at J, leaving 2 bases unmatched. The germline V gene has CDR1 SGHTA and CDR2 FQGTGA. The CDR3 runs 15 residues. The CDR3 sequence is CASRPSGSSYNEQFF. In DNA, the CDR3 is TGTGCCAGCAGACCTAGCGGGAGCTCCTACAATGAGCAGTTCTTC.

This clone was observed once. The chain has TRBV19 and TRBJ2-7; 10 bases line up with TRBD1. The CDR3 loop spans 12 amino acids. V dropped 6 bases and J dropped 6; count of bases not matched to a gene: 2. CDR1 is LNHDA and CDR2 is SQIVND in the germline V gene (reference sequence). Here the CDR3 reads CASRDRGGEQYF. The CDR3 coding sequence is TGTGCCAGTAGGGACAGGGGGGGCGAGCAGTACTTC. The complete variable domain, with remaining parts taken from reference TRBV19 and TRBJ2-7, reads DGGITQSPKYLFRKEGQNVTLSCEQNLNHDAMYWYRQDPGQGLRLIYYSQIVNDFQKGDIAEGYSVSREKKESFPLTVTSAQKNPTAFYLCASRDRGGEQYFGPGTRLTVT.

V is TRBV5-1 and J is TRBJ1-4; 9 nucleotides align to TRBD1. The germline CDR1 and CDR2 sequences are SGHRS and YFSETQ. The V segment lost 4 bases and the J segment 0 bases; nucleotides outside the gene matches: 7. This CDR3 has 17 residues. The DNA for the CDR3 is TGCGCCAGCAGCCCAGGACAGGGGCCTGCAACTAATGAAAAACTGTTTTTT. It specifies CASSPGQGPATNEKLFF. Full variable domain (missing parts from reference TRBV5-1 and TRBJ1-4): KAGVTQTPRYLIKTRGQQVTLSCSPISGHRSVSWYQQTPGQGLQFLFEYFSETQRNKGNFPGRFSGRQFSNSRSEMNVSTLELGDSALYLCASSPGQGPATNEKLFFGSGTQLSVL.